This T cell receptor beta chain was retrieved from a study of T cell repertoires in aging, cancer and after chemotherapy. The template was genomic DNA from peripheral blood, not RNA. For this clonotype: Its specificity is unknown.

Germline CDR1 reads PRHDT; CDR2 reads FYEKMQ (reference sequence). This CDR3 has 16 residues. V dropped 5 bases and J dropped 1 base, with 18 bases sitting between them. TRB rearrangements spanning V, D and J were amplified using mixed TRB-A/B primers. A single record per CDR3 protein comes from TCRdb applying MiXCR to the multiplex PCR reads. The table records around 6,100 distinct CDR3 sequences, about 29% of them present only once. The study, taken as a whole, reports: In hematological cancer patients, infiltrated lymphoid organs may have impaired thymic emigration or peripheral T cell expansion. These repertoire data do not allow conclusions about immunological memory after chemotherapy.

Sequencing was performed on blood. The rearrangement joins TRBV13 to TRBJ2-7; D may be TRBD1 or TRBD2 (5 bases each). The receptor comes from a human donor with a blood cancer. The donor label of this sample is uncertain. The CDR3: CASSPERGAQSYEQYF. CDR3 bases: TGTGCCAGCAGCCCGGAGCGAGGGGCACAATCCTACGAGCAGTACTTC.